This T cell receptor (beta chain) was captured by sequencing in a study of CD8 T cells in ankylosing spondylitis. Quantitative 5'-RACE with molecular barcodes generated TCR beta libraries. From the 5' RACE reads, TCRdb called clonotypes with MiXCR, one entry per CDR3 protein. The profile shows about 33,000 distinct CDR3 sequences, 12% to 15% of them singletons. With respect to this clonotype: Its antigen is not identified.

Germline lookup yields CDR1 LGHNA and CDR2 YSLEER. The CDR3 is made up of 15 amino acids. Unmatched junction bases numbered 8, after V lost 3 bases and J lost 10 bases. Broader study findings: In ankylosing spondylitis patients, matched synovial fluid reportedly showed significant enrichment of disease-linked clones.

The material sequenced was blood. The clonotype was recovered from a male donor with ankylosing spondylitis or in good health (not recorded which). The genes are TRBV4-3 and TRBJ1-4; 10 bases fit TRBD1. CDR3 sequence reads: CASSHEGQGSGKLFF. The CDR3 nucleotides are TGCGCCAGCAGCCACGAGGGACAGGGGTCCGGAAAACTGTTTTTT.